This TCR beta chain emerged from a study of control samples from healthy donors and cancer patients. The V and J ends lost 0 bases and 0 bases respectively, with 8 bases between them. CDR1 and CDR2 (germline): LGHDT, YNNKEL (reference sequence). This CDR3 has 15 amino acids. This clone was detected only once. Data came from immunoSEQ multiplex PCR; TCRdb stores just in-frame clones and leaves some out. The sample carries about 92,000 clones, around 80% recorded once. The source is a woman aged 60-75 years in good health. The V gene is TRBV3-1 (or the pseudogene TRBV3-2), the J gene TRBJ1-2; D uncertain. Sequencing was performed on blood. The CDR3 spells CASSQDFTANYGYTF. CDR3 DNA sequence: TGTGCCAGCAGCCAAGATTTCACAGCTAACTATGGCTACACCTTC.